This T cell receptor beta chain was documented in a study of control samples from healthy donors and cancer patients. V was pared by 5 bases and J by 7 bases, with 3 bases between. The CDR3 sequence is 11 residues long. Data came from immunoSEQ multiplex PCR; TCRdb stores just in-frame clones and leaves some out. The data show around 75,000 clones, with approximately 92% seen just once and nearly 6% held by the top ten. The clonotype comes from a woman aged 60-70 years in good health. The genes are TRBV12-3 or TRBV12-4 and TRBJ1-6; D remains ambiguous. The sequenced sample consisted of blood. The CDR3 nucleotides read TGTGCCAGCAGTATGAATTCACCCCTCCACTTT. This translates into CASSMNSPLHF.